The clone carrying this TCR beta chain turned up a few times. Its antigen is undetermined. The data derive from a study of T cells after yellow fever vaccination. General study points: Contaminants from the bulk population, in the form of abundant clonotypes, could be found in FACS-sorted repertoires. Most clones from primary vaccination resurfaced after the booster (around 97% CD4, 88% CD8).

Synthesis of TCR cDNA relied on 5'RACE template switching, which attached a universal primer site and UMIs. Each CDR3 protein is one row after TCRdb ran MiXCR on the 5' RACE reads. The sample consists of about 360,000 distinct CDR3 sequences, approximately 6% of them appearing once. Between the trimmed V and J ends, which lost 0 bases and 1 base, there was a span of 13 bases. Germline V gene data show CDR1 as DFQATT and CDR2 as SNEGSKA (reference sequence). CDR3 size: 15 residues. The sequence came from a man aged 25 to 40 who received the YFV17D yellow fever vaccine. This sequence joins TRBV20-1 and TRBJ2-7, with unresolved D. Source: PBMCs, taken 5 days after the yellow fever booster vaccination. The CDR3 DNA reads as TGCAGTGCTAGAGATGAAAGGGTGCGGTCCTACGAGCAGTACTTC. It encodes CSARDERVRSYEQYF.